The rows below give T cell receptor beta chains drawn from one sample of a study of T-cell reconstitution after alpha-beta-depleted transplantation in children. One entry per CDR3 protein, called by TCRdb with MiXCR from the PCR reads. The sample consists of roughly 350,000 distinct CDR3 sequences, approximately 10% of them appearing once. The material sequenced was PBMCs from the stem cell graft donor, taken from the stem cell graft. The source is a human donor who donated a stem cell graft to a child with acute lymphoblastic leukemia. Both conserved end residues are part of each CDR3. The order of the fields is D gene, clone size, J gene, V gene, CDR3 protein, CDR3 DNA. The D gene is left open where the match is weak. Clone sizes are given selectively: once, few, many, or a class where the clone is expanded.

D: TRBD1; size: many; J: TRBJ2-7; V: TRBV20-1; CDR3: CSAKKAGTGGYEQYF; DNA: TGCAGTGCGAAAAAAGCCGGGACAGGGGGCTACGAGCAGTACTTC
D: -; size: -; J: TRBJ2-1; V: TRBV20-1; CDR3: CSALRNPSVVGHYNEQFF; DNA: TGCAGTGCTTTAAGGAACCCTAGCGTAGTTGGCCACTACAATGAGCAGTTCTTC
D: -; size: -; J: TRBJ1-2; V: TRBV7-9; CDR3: CASSLTVNALQRGYTF; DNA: TGTGCCAGCAGCTTAACAGTAAACGCCCTCCAGAGGGGCTACACCTTC
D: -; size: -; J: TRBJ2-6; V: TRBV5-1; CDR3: CASSLYSISGANVLTF; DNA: TGCGCCAGCAGCTTGTACAGCATCTCTGGGGCCAACGTCCTGACTTTC
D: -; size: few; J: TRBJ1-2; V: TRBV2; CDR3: CASWGRDGYTF; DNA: TGTGCCAGCTGGGGCAGGGATGGCTACACCTTC
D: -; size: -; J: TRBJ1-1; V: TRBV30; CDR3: CAWSGRRRDTEAFF; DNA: TGTGCCTGGAGTGGGCGCAGGAGGGACACTGAAGCTTTCTTT
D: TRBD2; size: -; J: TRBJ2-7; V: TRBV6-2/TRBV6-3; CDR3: CASSPVFSGRDYEQYF; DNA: TGTGCCAGCAGTCCCGTGTTCAGCGGGAGGGACTACGAGCAGTACTTC
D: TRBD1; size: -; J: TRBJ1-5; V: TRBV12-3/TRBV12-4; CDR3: CASSRDRDNQPQHF; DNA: TGTGCCAGCAGCCGAGACAGGGACAATCAGCCCCAGCATTTT
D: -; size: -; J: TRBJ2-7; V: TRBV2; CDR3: CASSVQGSVYEQYF; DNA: TGTGCCAGCAGTGTACAGGGTTCGGTCTACGAGCAGTACTTC
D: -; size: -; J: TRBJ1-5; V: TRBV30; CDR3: CAWSLEERQPQHF; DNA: TGTGCCTGGAGCCTGGAGGAAAGGCAGCCCCAGCATTTT
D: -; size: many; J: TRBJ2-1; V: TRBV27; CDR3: CASSPQGLAGNEQFF; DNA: TGTGCCAGCAGTCCTCAGGGGTTAGCTGGCAATGAGCAGTTCTTC
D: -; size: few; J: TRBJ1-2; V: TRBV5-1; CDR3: CASSLSGAYGYTF; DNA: TGCGCCAGCAGCTTGTCCGGGGCCTATGGCTACACCTTC
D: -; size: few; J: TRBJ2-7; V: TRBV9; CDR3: CASSVGFEGPLSYEQYF; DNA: TGTGCCAGCAGCGTAGGCTTCGAGGGGCCCCTCTCCTACGAGCAGTACTTC
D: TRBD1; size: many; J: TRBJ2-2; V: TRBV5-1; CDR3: CASSLGQGGTGELFF; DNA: TGCGCCAGCAGCTTAGGACAGGGTGGAACCGGGGAGCTGTTTTTT
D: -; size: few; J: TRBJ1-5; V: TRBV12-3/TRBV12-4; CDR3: CASTLGESNQPQHF; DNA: TGTGCCAGCACCTTGGGGGAAAGCAATCAGCCCCAGCATTTT
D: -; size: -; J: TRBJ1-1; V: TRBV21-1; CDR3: CAINPQGGNTEAFF; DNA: TGTGCCATTAACCCCCAGGGCGGGAACACTGAAGCTTTCTTT
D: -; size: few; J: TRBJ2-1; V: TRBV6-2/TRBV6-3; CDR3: CASSYSSKSGNEQFF; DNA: TGTGCCAGCAGTTATTCTAGCAAAAGTGGAAATGAGCAGTTCTTC
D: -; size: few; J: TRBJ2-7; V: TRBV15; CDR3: CATSRSFYEQYF; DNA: TGTGCCACCAGCAGAAGTTTCTACGAGCAGTACTTC
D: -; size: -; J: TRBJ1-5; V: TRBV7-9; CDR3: CASSPTPGNQPQHF; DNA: TGTGCCAGCAGCCCAACCCCAGGGAATCAGCCCCAGCATTTT
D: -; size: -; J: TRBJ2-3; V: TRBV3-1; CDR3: CASSLRPSVDTQYF; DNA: TGTGCCAGCAGCCTTCGCCCTAGCGTGGATACGCAGTATTTT
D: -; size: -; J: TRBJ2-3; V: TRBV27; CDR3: CASRALGAGSDTQYF; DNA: TGTGCCAGCAGAGCATTAGGGGCGGGGTCAGATACGCAGTATTTT
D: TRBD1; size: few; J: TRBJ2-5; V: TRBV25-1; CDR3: CASSESPDRVGYF; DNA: TGTGCCAGCAGTGAATCCCCCGACAGGGTGGGATACTTC
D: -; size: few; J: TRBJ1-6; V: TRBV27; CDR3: CASSFHPSSLHF; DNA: TGTGCCAGCAGTTTTCACCCTTCGTCCCTCCACTTT
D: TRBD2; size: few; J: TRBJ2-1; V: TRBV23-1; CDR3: CASSQTISGRLGAKQFF; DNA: TGCGCCAGCAGTCAAACCATTAGCGGGAGGCTTGGGGCAAAGCAGTTCTTC
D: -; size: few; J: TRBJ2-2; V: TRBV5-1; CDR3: CASSTPARTTANTGELFF; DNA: TGCGCCAGCAGCACACCCGCTCGGACTACCGCGAACACCGGGGAGCTGTTTTTT
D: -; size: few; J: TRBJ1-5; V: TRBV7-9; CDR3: CASSFNSPGQPQHF; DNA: TGTGCCAGCAGCTTCAACTCACCAGGCCAGCCCCAGCATTTT
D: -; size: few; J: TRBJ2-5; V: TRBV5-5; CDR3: CASSVKDMETQYF; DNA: TGTGCCAGCAGCGTAAAGGATATGGAGACCCAGTACTTC
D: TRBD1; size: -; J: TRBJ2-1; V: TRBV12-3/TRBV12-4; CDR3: CASSKLQGANINEQFF; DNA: TGTGCCAGCAGTAAATTACAGGGGGCGAATATCAATGAGCAGTTCTTC
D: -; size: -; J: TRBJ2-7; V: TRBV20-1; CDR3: CSAARTDYEQYF; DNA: TGCAGTGCGGCTAGGACGGACTACGAGCAGTACTTC
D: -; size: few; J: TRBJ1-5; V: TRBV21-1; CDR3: CASSKPPRGKDQPQHF; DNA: TGTGCCAGCAGCAAACCCCCGAGGGGAAAAGATCAGCCCCAGCATTTT
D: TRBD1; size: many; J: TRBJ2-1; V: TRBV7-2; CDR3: CASSSRGQSYNEQFF; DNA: TGTGCCAGCAGCTCACGGGGACAGTCCTACAATGAGCAGTTCTTC
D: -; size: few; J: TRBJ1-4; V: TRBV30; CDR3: CAWSEGRARYEKLFF; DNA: TGTGCCTGGAGCGAAGGCCGGGCCCGTTATGAAAAACTGTTTTTT
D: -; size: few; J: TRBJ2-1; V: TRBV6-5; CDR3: CASSYLTLGEAYNEQFF; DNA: TGTGCCAGCAGTTACCTCACCCTCGGGGAGGCCTACAATGAGCAGTTCTTC
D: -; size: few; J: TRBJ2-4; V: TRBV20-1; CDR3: CSGGENIQYF; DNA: TGCAGTGGGGGGGAAAACATTCAGTACTTC
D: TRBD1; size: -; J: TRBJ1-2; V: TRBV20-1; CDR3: CCAREEWTGDIYGYTF; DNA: TGCTGTGCTAGAGAGGAGTGGACAGGGGATATCTATGGCTACACCTTC
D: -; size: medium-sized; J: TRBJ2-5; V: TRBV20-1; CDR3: CSGGAVETQYF; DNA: TGCAGTGGGGGGGCGGTAGAGACCCAGTACTTC
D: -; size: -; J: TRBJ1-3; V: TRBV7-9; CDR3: CASSLGANTIYF; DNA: TGTGCCAGCAGCTTGGGTGCAAACACCATATATTTT
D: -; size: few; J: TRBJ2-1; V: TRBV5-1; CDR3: CASSHFDGGPNEQFF; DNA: TGCGCCAGCAGCCATTTCGACGGGGGTCCCAATGAGCAGTTCTTC
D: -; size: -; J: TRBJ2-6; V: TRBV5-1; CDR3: CASRRTDSGANVLTF; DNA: TGCGCCAGCAGGCGTACAGACTCTGGGGCCAACGTCCTGACTTTC
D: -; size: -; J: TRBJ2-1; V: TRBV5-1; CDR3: CASSLERPGGEQFF; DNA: TGCGCCAGCAGCTTGGAGCGCCCCGGCGGGGAGCAGTTCTTC
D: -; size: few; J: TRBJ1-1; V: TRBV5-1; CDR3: CASSLGAGALEAFF; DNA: TGCGCCAGCAGCCTGGGGGCTGGCGCGCTTGAAGCTTTCTTT
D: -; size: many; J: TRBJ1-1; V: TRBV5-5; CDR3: CASSYGGNTEAFF; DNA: TGTGCCAGCAGCTACGGGGGGAACACTGAAGCTTTCTTT
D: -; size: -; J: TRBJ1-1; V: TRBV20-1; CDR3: CSARVQAGNTEAFF; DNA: TGCAGTGCTAGAGTCCAGGCGGGGAACACTGAAGCTTTCTTT
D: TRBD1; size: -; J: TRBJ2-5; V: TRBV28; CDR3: CASSRIGTGDETQYF; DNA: TGTGCCAGCAGTCGAATCGGGACAGGGGACGAGACCCAGTACTTC